The clone carrying this T cell receptor beta chain showed up just once. The germline V and J ends were trimmed by 0 bases and 0 bases, with 9 bases remaining between them. Germline CDR1 is SGHNT and CDR2 is YYREEE (reference sequence). The CDR3 totals 15 residues. The data originate from a study of T cell responses to AZD1222 COVID-19 vaccine. Method: immunoSEQ multiplex PCR; TCRdb's copy keeps in-frame clones and lacks some. Of more than 150,000 clones listed, just over 90% are singletons. The chain employs TRBV5-4 and TRBJ1-1; D remains unclear. Sequencing used peripheral blood, obtained on day 0 of AZD1222 vaccination. The origin of this receptor is an adult in good health. This chain's CDR3 is CASSLAGRLNTEAFF. CDR3 DNA: TGTGCCAGCAGCTTGGCCGGACGGTTGAACACTGAAGCTTTCTTT.